The 16 T cell receptor beta chains in this list originate from one sample, sequenced in a study of blood T cell repertoires in COVID-19. Only in-frame clones appear in the TCRdb table, and some are missing; sequencing was by immunoSEQ multiplex PCR. The sample records fewer than 450,000 clones, over 70% being singletons. Sequenced material: peripheral blood. The receptor source for this set is a woman aged 45 to 65 with COVID-19, enrolled during active disease.

The chain uses TRBV15 and TRBJ1-2; 11 bases are shared with TRBD1. Per the germline V gene, CDR1 is LNHNV and CDR2 is YYDKDF (reference sequence). V shed 4 bases and J 3 bases; nucleotides not matched to a gene: 4. This CDR3 region has 15 residues. The CDR3 sequence is CATSKWDRGDYGYTF. In nucleotides, the CDR3 is TGTGCCACCAGCAAATGGGACAGGGGGGACTATGGCTACACCTTC.

The genes are TRBV9 and TRBJ1-2; D is perhaps TRBD1 (5 bases). There are 14 residues in the CDR3. Germline CDR1 SGDLS, CDR2 YYNGEE. The V end lost 4 bases, the J end lost 4 bases, and 14 bases lay between the germline ends. In DNA, the CDR3 is TGTGCCAGCAGCCCTCGGGGGGACGGCTATGGCTACACCTTC. This translates into CASSPRGDGYGYTF.

The chain employs TRBV5-4 and TRBJ2-3; possible D gene TRBD2, 6 bases. Germline V lookup: CDR1 SGHNT, CDR2 YYREEE (reference sequence). The CDR3 runs 15 residues. Trimming cost V 4 bases and J 3 bases, with 15 bases left between them. The CDR3 spells CASSLEGLRTDTQYF. The CDR3 bases are TGTGCCAGCAGCCTTGAGGGACTGAGGACAGATACGCAGTATTTT. Combining the CDR3 with reference TRBV5-4 and TRBJ2-3 gives the whole variable domain ETGVTQSPTHLIKTRGQQVTLRCSSQSGHNTVSWYQQALGQGPQFIFQYYREEENGRGNFPPRFSGLQFPNYSSELNVNALELDDSALYLCASSLEGLRTDTQYFGPGTRLTVL.

The V call is TRBV6-5, the J call TRBJ2-7; D ambiguous. V was shortened by 10 bases and J by 0 bases, with 7 bases between the two germline ends. The germline V gene encodes CDR1 MNHEY and CDR2 SVGAGI. The CDR3 consists of 11 residues. CDR3 residues: CATLSSYEQYF. The CDR3 DNA follows: TGTGCCACCCTGTCCTCCTACGAGCAGTACTTC.

The V call is TRBV7-6, the J call TRBJ2-3; 11 bases are shared with TRBD2. Germline values: CDR1 SGHVS, CDR2 FNYEAQ. J gave up 1 base and V 2 bases, and 8 bases lay outside the gene matches. This CDR3 contains 18 residues. CDR3 sequence (DNA): TGTGCCAGCAGCTTAAATATGGGGGGACTAGCGGGCACAGATACGCAGTATTTT. Encoded protein: CASSLNMGGLAGTDTQYF.

This chain links TRBV3-1 (or the pseudogene TRBV3-2) with TRBJ1-1; TRBD1 matches at 7 bases. Per germline, CDR1 LGHDT and CDR2 YNNKEL (reference sequence). This CDR3 has 13 amino acids. Losses at the gene ends were 3 bases for V and 6 bases for J; bases not matched to a gene: 4. The CDR3 nucleotides read TGTGCCAGCAGCCACCAGGGGGGAGCTGAAGCTTTCTTT. This encodes CASSHQGGAEAFF.

The chain has TRBV7-2 and TRBJ1-1, with 8 positions matching TRBD1. V shed 2 bases, J shed 6 bases, and the junction held 8 bases outside the gene matches. The CDR3 has 15 amino acids. The germline V gene encodes CDR1 SGHTA and CDR2 FQGNSA. The chain's CDR3 is CASSLPDRGAAEAFF. CDR3 bases: TGTGCCAGCAGCTTACCCGACAGGGGTGCGGCTGAAGCTTTCTTT.

The CDR3 DNA follows: TGTGCCAGCAGCTCTCCCCCAGGGGAGGGAGCTTTCTTT. Its translation: CASSSPPGEGAFF. This sequence joins TRBV11-2 and TRBJ1-1, with D perhaps TRBD1 (6 bases). The V end was cut by 4 bases, the J end by 10 bases, with 16 bases between. The CDR3 sequence is 13 residues long. Per germline, CDR1 SGHAT and CDR2 FQNNGV.

V and J are TRBV11-2 and TRBJ2-5; D uncertain. CDR3 length equals 18 residues. Trimming removed 3 bases from V and 4 bases from J, with 24 bases in between. Germline-derived CDR1 and CDR2 are SGHAT and FQNNGV. The CDR3 reads CASSFVTGGSPLGETQYF. The CDR3 nucleotides read TGTGCCAGCAGCTTCGTCACGGGTGGGTCCCCCCTTGGAGAGACCCAGTACTTC.

The J gene is TRBJ1-2, the V gene TRBV6-6, with 8 bases lining up with TRBD1. Germline lookup yields CDR1 MNHNY and CDR2 SVGAGI (reference sequence). The CDR3 length is 15 residues. V trimming: 2 bases; J trimming: 2 bases; junction bases outside the gene matches: 4. The CDR3 here is CASSYPQGANYGYTF. The CDR3 coding sequence is TGTGCCAGCAGTTACCCGCAGGGGGCCAACTATGGCTACACCTTC.

V is TRBV4-1 and J is TRBJ2-1, with a weak D call TRBD2 (6 bases). Germline V CDR1 and CDR2: MGHRA, YSYEKL. This CDR3 has 15 residues. V lost 4 bases to trimming and J lost 6 bases, with 16 bases between them. The CDR3 loop is CASSRQGGSSNEQFF. DNA for the CDR3: TGCGCCAGCAGCCGTCAAGGAGGGTCGAGCAATGAGCAGTTCTTC.

This sequence joins TRBV7-9 and TRBJ2-7, with D unclear. V dropped 4 bases and J dropped 11 bases, with 15 bases sitting between them. The CDR3 runs 12 residues. Looked up from germline, CDR1 is SEHNR and CDR2 is FQNEAQ (reference sequence). The CDR3 bases are TGTGCCAGCAGCTCTCGGCCCACGGAGAAGTACTTC. Translation: CASSSRPTEKYF.

This clone was seen only once. The chain recombines TRBV5-4 with TRBJ1-1, with D unresolved. Germline CDR1 is SGHNT and CDR2 is YYREEE (reference sequence). V gave up 4 bases and J gave up 2 bases, with 12 bases separating them. The CDR3 length is 14 residues. The CDR3 DNA sequence: TGTGCCAGCAGCCCCGAACAGCCAAACACTGAAGCTTTCTTT. Translating it yields CASSPEQPNTEAFF.

In nucleotides, the CDR3 is TGTGCCACCAGCAGAGATTTGGTAGCTAGCGGGAGGGATACGCAGTATTTT. It translates to CATSRDLVASGRDTQYF. The chain uses TRBV15 and TRBJ2-3; 11 bases line up with TRBD2. Trimming cost V 0 bases and J 6 bases; bases outside gene matches: 8. This CDR3 has 17 residues. CDR1 is LNHNV, CDR2 YYDKDF, per germline (reference sequence).

This clone was observed a few times. Other DNA sequences in this specimen translate into the identical CDR3. The chain carries TRBV5-1 and TRBJ2-2, with D perhaps matching TRBD2 (5 bases). The CDR3 has 14 residues. V was shortened by 2 bases and J by 5 bases, with 10 bases between the two germline ends. Germline V gene data show CDR1 as SGHRS and CDR2 as YFSETQ. In nucleotides, the CDR3 is TGCGCCAGCAGCTTAGAGGGTGGTACCGGGGAGCTGTTTTTT. This translates into CASSLEGGTGELFF.

This clone was seen only a few times. Within the sample, other DNA sequences also encode this same CDR3. V is TRBV5-1 and J is TRBJ2-2, with a tentative D call TRBD2 (5 bases). Germline lookup yields CDR1 SGHRS and CDR2 YFSETQ. V dropped 1 base and J dropped 0 bases, with 7 bases sitting between them. The CDR3 is 15 residues long. The CDR3 spells CASSLSGTNTGELFF. CDR3 nucleotides: TGCGCCAGCAGCTTGTCGGGGACGAACACCGGGGAGCTGTTTTTT.